One TCR beta chain is described in this entry. One entry per CDR3 protein results from TCRdb running MiXCR on the RT-PCR reads. This sample has around 82,000 distinct CDR3 sequences; 4% to 5% occur once, and the top ten carry around 2.6%. The sample belongs to a study of patients and donors after allogeneic stem cell transplantation. V was pared by 1 base and J by 0 bases, with 10 bases between. This CDR3 is built from 16 residues. Germline CDR1 is GTSNPN and CDR2 is SVGIG (reference sequence). This chain links TRBV30 with TRBJ2-6; D ambiguous. The clonotype originates from a human donor who was either an allogeneic HSCT recipient or a stem cell or donor lymphocyte infusion donor (not recorded which). It is not recorded whose cells these are; they may come from a transplant donor. The sequencing sample was made of blood, either unsorted or a sorted T cell fraction (not recorded which). The CDR3 loop is CAWSEPRNSGANVLTF. The CDR3 coding sequence is TGTGCCTGGAGTGAGCCTCGAAACTCTGGGGCCAACGTCCTGACTTTC.